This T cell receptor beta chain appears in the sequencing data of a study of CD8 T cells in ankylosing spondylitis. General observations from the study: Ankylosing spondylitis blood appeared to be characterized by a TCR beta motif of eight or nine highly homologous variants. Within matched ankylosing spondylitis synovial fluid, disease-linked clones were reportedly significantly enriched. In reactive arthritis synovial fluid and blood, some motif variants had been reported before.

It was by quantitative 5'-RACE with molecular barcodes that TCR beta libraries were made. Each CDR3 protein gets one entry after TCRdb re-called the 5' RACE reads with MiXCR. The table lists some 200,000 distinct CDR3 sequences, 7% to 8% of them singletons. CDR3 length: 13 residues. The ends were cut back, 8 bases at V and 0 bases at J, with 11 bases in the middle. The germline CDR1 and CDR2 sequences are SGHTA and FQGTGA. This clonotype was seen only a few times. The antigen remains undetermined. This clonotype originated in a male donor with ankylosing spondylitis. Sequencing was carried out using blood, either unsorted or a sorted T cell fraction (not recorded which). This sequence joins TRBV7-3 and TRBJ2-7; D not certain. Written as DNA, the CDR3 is TGTGCCAGCTCTCGGCTCAGCTCCTACGAGCAGTACTTC. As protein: CASSRLSSYEQYF. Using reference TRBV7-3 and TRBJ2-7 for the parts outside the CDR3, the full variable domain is GAGVSQTPSNKVTEKGKYVELRCDPISGHTALYWYRQSLGQGPEFLIYFQGTGAADDSGLPNDRFFAVRPEGSVSTLKIQRTERGDSAVYLCASSRLSSYEQYFGPGTRLTVT.